The 28 T cell receptor beta chains below were found in one sample sequenced in a study of T cell repertoires in cytomegalovirus infection. Their antigen targets remain unknown. TCRdb ran MiXCR on the reads and lists one entry per CDR3 protein. The data contain around 110,000 distinct CDR3 sequences, around 10% of them seen just once; the ten biggest clones take up roughly 29%. The sequencing sample was made of PBMCs, sequenced either directly or after in vitro stimulation (not recorded which). Receptors originate from a human donor in good health (CMV status not recorded). Some clones in this sample may be carry-over from other donors' samples.

This clonotype was seen repeatedly, ten times or more. This chain joins TRBV7-2 and TRBJ1-5, with D tentatively TRBD1 (6 bases). V lost 1 base, J lost 7 bases, and 17 bases lay in between. The germline CDR1 and CDR2 sequences are SGHTA and FQGNSA. The CDR3 length is 16 residues. The CDR3 coding sequence is TGTGCCAGCAGCTTAGATCTAGCGGGGGGCAGGCAGCCCCAGCATTTT. Protein product: CASSLDLAGGRQPQHF.

In its sample, this clonotype was seen a few times. This chain connects TRBV12-5 to TRBJ1-2; D unclear. Germline V gene data show CDR1 as LGHNT and CDR2 as FRNRAP. The CDR3 loop spans 15 amino acids. V dropped 0 bases and J dropped 8 bases, with 16 bases sitting between them. The CDR3 bases are TGTGCTAGTGGTTTGGTAGTGGCCCACAATTTCGGCTACACCTTC. Translation gives CASGLVVAHNFGYTF.

This clonotype was detected many times. The V and J genes are TRBV28 and TRBJ2-1, with 11 nucleotides matching TRBD2. The CDR3 is 16 residues long. Per the germline V gene, CDR1 is MDHEN and CDR2 is SYDVKM. V trimming: 4 bases; J trimming: 9 bases; junction bases outside the gene matches: 11. This CDR3 reads CASSSTSGSRSSEQFF. CDR3 DNA sequence: TGTGCCAGCAGTTCCACTAGCGGGAGCCGTTCTAGTGAGCAGTTCTTC.

This clonotype has ten or more counts. V and J are TRBV6-5 and TRBJ2-2; 8 bases map to TRBD2. Per the germline V gene, CDR1 is MNHEY and CDR2 is SVGAGI. V shed 8 bases, J shed 6 bases, and the junction held 5 bases outside the gene matches. The CDR3 is 13 residues long. For the CDR3, the DNA is TGTGCCAGCGCTAGCGGGTGGTCCGGGGAGCTGTTTTTT. It yields the protein CASASGWSGELFF.

This clonotype was counted only a few times. The chain carries TRBV30 and TRBJ2-1, with TRBD2 matching 8 bases. The CDR3 sequence is 16 residues long. CDR1 is GTSNPN and CDR2 is SVGIG in the germline V gene (reference sequence). V shed 0 bases and J 4 bases; nucleotides not matched to a gene: 8. The CDR3 loop reads CAWSVPPGTRYNEQFF. The CDR3 region has the DNA TGTGCCTGGAGTGTACCCCCCGGGACTAGATACAATGAGCAGTTCTTC.

This clonotype was seen a handful of times. This chain joins TRBV19 and TRBJ1-1; 7 bases map to TRBD1. The CDR3 has 13 residues. Trimming cost V 10 bases and J 2 bases; bases outside gene matches: 7. Germline values: CDR1 LNHDA, CDR2 SQIVND (reference sequence). The CDR3 region is CATEDRTNTEAFF. The CDR3 nucleotides read TGTGCCACCGAGGACAGGACCAACACTGAAGCTTTCTTT.

This clonotype was counted only a few times. The genes are TRBV19 and TRBJ1-3; D gene uncertain. The CDR3 length is 15 residues. CDR1 and CDR2 from the germline V gene are LNHDA and SQIVND (reference sequence). Trimming removed 3 bases at V and 0 bases at J, with 9 bases between. DNA for the CDR3: TGTGCCAGTAGTATTGGGCAGAGCTCTGGAAACACCATATATTTT. Its protein product is CASSIGQSSGNTIYF.

As to this clonotype: A much more abundant neighbour one base away suggests this may be a read error. The chain combines TRBV4-2 with TRBJ1-4; the D is unclear. With 2 bases removed from V and 4 bases from J, the gap between germline ends came to 8 bases. This CDR3 is 14 amino acids long. CDR1 is LGHNA, CDR2 YNFKEQ, per germline. The CDR3 bases are TGTGCCAGCAGCCAATATGCAATTAATGAAAAACTGTTTTTT. The encoded protein is CASSQYAINEKLFF.

This clonotype was counted at least ten times. The chain couples TRBV7-2 to TRBJ2-1; 9 nucleotides agree with TRBD2. The CDR3 is 16 residues long. Germline-derived CDR1 and CDR2 are SGHTA and FQGNSA. The J segment lost 1 base and the V segment lost 2 bases, leaving 3 bases of the junction unmatched. CDR3 loop: CASSLTAGGSYNEQFF. For the CDR3, the DNA is TGTGCCAGCAGCTTAACGGCGGGAGGGTCCTACAATGAGCAGTTCTTC.

This clonotype has more than one count but fewer than ten. The chain is built from TRBV2 and TRBJ2-7, with D unclear. CDR1 is SNHLY and CDR2 is FYNNEI in the germline V gene. This CDR3 is built from 16 residues. V was cut by 5 bases and J by 0 bases, with 17 bases left in between. DNA of the CDR3: TGTGCCAGCAGTCCACGCGCAGGCTATACCTCCTACGAGCAGTACGTC. Translating gives CASSPRAGYTSYEQYV.

This clonotype occurred many times. J is TRBJ1-2 and V is TRBV7-2; 7 bases map to TRBD1. Looked up from germline, CDR1 is SGHTA and CDR2 is FQGNSA. V lost 5 bases, J lost 6 bases, and 9 bases stayed unmatched. The CDR3 is made up of 14 amino acids. CDR3 region: CASSRRGQGDGYTF. For the CDR3, the DNA is TGTGCCAGCAGCCGTAGGGGGCAGGGGGATGGCTACACCTTC.

The chain couples TRBV6-5 to TRBJ2-7; D possibly matches TRBD1 or TRBD2 (5 bases each). The V end was cut by 0 bases, the J end by 6 bases, with 15 bases between. Germline CDR1 is MNHEY and CDR2 is SVGAGI. The CDR3 covers 15 residues. CDR3 protein: CASSYSELAGTEQYF. The CDR3 DNA is TGTGCCAGCAGTTACTCGGAGCTAGCCGGGACCGAGCAGTACTTC.

This chain links TRBV6-2 or TRBV6-3 with TRBJ2-3; no firm D call. Germline loops: CDR1 MNHEY, CDR2 SVGEGT. V was shortened by 6 bases and J by 6 bases, with 10 bases between the two germline ends. There are 12 residues in the CDR3. The CDR3 region has the DNA TGTGCCAGCAGGCAGCCAGTGGATACGCAGTATTTT. Its translation: CASRQPVDTQYF.

J is TRBJ1-1 and V is TRBV10-3; D gene unclear. This CDR3 is 14 amino acids long. V was cut by 10 bases and J by 0 bases, with 15 bases left in between. Per the germline V gene, CDR1 is ENHRY and CDR2 is SYGVKD. The CDR3 nucleotides are TGTGCCAACTCCCCGCAGGTCATGAACACTGAAGCTTTCTTT. It specifies CANSPQVMNTEAFF.

At least ten counts were recorded for this clonotype. CDR3 in amino acids: CSAPLGTGNEKLFF. DNA for the CDR3: TGCAGTGCTCCCCTAGGGACAGGGAACGAAAAACTGTTTTTT. The V call is TRBV20-1, the J call TRBJ1-4, with 9 bases identical to TRBD1. V dropped 5 bases and J dropped 8; count of bases not matched to a gene: 9. The CDR3 loop spans 14 amino acids. CDR1 and CDR2 (germline): DFQATT, SNEGSKA (reference sequence).

Many counts were recorded for this clonotype. The J gene is TRBJ2-6, the V gene TRBV6-1; D is unclear. V lost 6 bases to trimming and J lost 1 base, with 7 bases between them. The CDR3 runs to 14 residues. Germline loops: CDR1 MNHNS, CDR2 SASEGT. CDR3 DNA sequence: TGTGCCAGCAGAATTGGGTCTGGGGCCAACGTCCTGACTTTC. Encoded protein: CASRIGSGANVLTF.

This clonotype was detected only a few times. The chain recombines TRBV27 with TRBJ2-1; 13 positions agree with TRBD2. Germline V gives CDR1 MNHEY, CDR2 SMNVEV (reference sequence). Trimming took 9 bases from V and 9 from J; bases not matched to a gene: 8. This CDR3 has 14 residues. The CDR3 sequence is CASAGTSGNAEQFF. The CDR3 bases are TGTGCCAGTGCCGGGACTAGCGGGAATGCTGAGCAGTTCTTC.

This clonotype was seen ten or more times. V is TRBV12-3 or TRBV12-4 and J is TRBJ2-1; 9 bases agree with TRBD2. The CDR3 runs to 15 residues. Trimming at V came to 4 bases and at J to 6 bases, leaving 7 bases not matched to a gene. CDR3 in amino acids: CASSSSGLAINEQFF. In nucleotides, the CDR3 is TGTGCCAGCAGTTCCTCGGGACTAGCTATCAATGAGCAGTTCTTC.

This clonotype was counted between two and nine times. The CDR3 DNA follows: TGTGCCAGCAGCTTAGCGCGGTATCAGCCCCAGCATTTT. Translation gives CASSLARYQPQHF. The J gene is TRBJ1-5, the V gene TRBV11-1; D gene uncertain. The germline V gene encodes CDR1 SGHAT and CDR2 FQDESV (reference sequence). The V gene lost 0 bases and the J gene lost 5 bases, with 5 bases spanning the gap. CDR3 length: 13 amino acids.

This clonotype was picked up many times. J is TRBJ2-1 and V is TRBV11-3, with TRBD1 identical over 9 bases. The ends lost 5 bases at V and 8 bases at J; junction bases unmatched: 10. In germline, CDR1 is SGHNT, CDR2 YENEEA. This CDR3 is built from 15 residues. The CDR3 DNA reads TGTGCCAGCAGCAACCGGGACAGGGCGAATCATGAGCAGTTCTTC. Amino acids: CASSNRDRANHEQFF.

The chain couples TRBV6-8 to TRBJ1-6; D unresolved. CDR3 length: 17 amino acids. CDR1 MNHGY and CDR2 SAAAGT come from the germline V gene. V lost 2 bases and J 7 bases, leaving 18 bases between the germline ends. The CDR3 protein is CASSYTYEFVSNSPLHF. In DNA, the CDR3 is TGTGCCAGCAGTTACACCTACGAATTTGTCTCGAATTCACCCCTCCACTTT.

The chain has TRBV5-1 and TRBJ2-7; no definite D call. V was shortened by 1 base and J by 4 bases, with 12 bases between the two germline ends. Per germline, CDR1 SGHRS and CDR2 YFSETQ. The CDR3 is 14 residues long. The chain's CDR3 is CASSLKQTSYEQYF. CDR3 coding DNA: TGCGCCAGCAGCTTGAAACAGACCTCTTACGAGCAGTACTTC. Supplemented by reference TRBV5-1 and TRBJ2-7, the full variable domain reads KAGVTQTPRYLIKTRGQQVTLSCSPISGHRSVSWYQQTPGQGLQFLFEYFSETQRNKGNFPGRFSGRQFSNSRSEMNVSTLELGDSALYLCASSLKQTSYEQYFGPGTRLTVT.

V is TRBV7-9 and J is TRBJ2-1; D gene uncertain. Germline CDR1 and CDR2: SEHNR and FQNEAQ (reference sequence). The V end lost 1 base, the J end lost 5 bases, and 6 bases lay between the germline ends. This CDR3 region has 13 residues. CDR3 protein: CASSLVNDNEQFF. The CDR3 DNA reads TGTGCCAGCAGCTTAGTTAACGACAATGAGCAGTTCTTC.

This chain connects TRBV28 to TRBJ1-2; 7 bases are shared with TRBD1. Germline V lookup: CDR1 MDHEN, CDR2 SYDVKM. Trimming cost V 4 bases and J 0 bases; bases outside gene matches: 2. This CDR3 is built from 14 residues. CDR3: CASSSGQSNYGYTF. Here the CDR3 DNA reads TGTGCCAGCAGTTCGGGACAGTCTAACTATGGCTACACCTTC.

This clonotype was observed a few times. CDR3 amino acids: CASSLREGINSPLHF. Written as DNA, the CDR3 is TGTGCCAGCAGCCTAAGGGAGGGGATAAATTCACCCCTCCACTTT. The chain links TRBV7-2 to TRBJ1-6, with D perhaps matching TRBD1 (5 bases). CDR1 and CDR2 (germline): SGHTA, FQGNSA. The V end lost 5 bases, the J end lost 7 bases, and 15 bases lay between the germline ends. This CDR3 has 15 residues.

This clonotype was recorded at least ten times. This sequence joins TRBV2 and TRBJ1-5; no reliable D call. This CDR3 region has 14 residues. Germline V gene data show CDR1 as SNHLY and CDR2 as FYNNEI. V was cut by 5 bases and J by 7 bases, with 15 bases left in between. CDR3 coding DNA: TGTGCCAGCAGTATTGCCTGGGAGAGGCAGCCCCAGCATTTT. Its protein product is CASSIAWERQPQHF.

This clonotype was found many times. The CDR3 region has the DNA TGTGCCAGCAGCTTAGCGCGGGGGGCGGACTATGGCTACACCTTC. Amino acid sequence: CASSLARGADYGYTF. This chain joins TRBV7-2 and TRBJ1-2; maybe TRBD1 (6 bases). V lost 0 bases and J lost 3, with 11 bases in between. The CDR3 has 15 residues. The germline CDR1 and CDR2 sequences are SGHTA and FQGNSA.

Ten or more counts support this clonotype. The chain joins TRBV7-2 to TRBJ2-7; 12 nucleotides line up with TRBD2. V was pared by 5 bases and J by 4 bases, with 21 bases of the junction left unmatched. Looked up from germline, CDR1 is SGHTA and CDR2 is FQGNSA. The CDR3 extends over 20 amino acids. Here the CDR3 DNA reads TGTGCCAGCAGCAGCCCCTCGGTGGCTAGCGGGAGGGCTAATAAGTACGAGCAGTACTTC. Translated: CASSSPSVASGRANKYEQYF. The whole variable domain, filled in from reference TRBV7-2 and TRBJ2-7, reads GAGVSQSPSNKVTEKGKDVELRCDPISGHTALYWYRQSLGQGLEFLIYFQGNSAPDKSGLPSDRFSAERTGGSVSTLTIQRTQQEDSAVYLCASSSPSVASGRANKYEQYFGPGTRLTVT.